This TCR beta chain is drawn from a study of blood T cell repertoires in COVID-19. Study-level information: The study drew acute and convalescent COVID-19 samples from the United States, Italy and Spain.

V was cut by 4 bases and J by 3 bases, with 20 bases left in between. This CDR3 region has 18 residues. Germline V CDR1 and CDR2: KGHDR, SFDVKD. How the authors handled the data: The authors estimated nucleated cell counts from reference gene primer amplification. TCRdb's copy holds only in-frame clones and misses some; the assay was immunoSEQ multiplex PCR. For V, J and clone size, that table is used; D and trimming come from the DNA. The data contain about 150,000 clones, approximately 80% of them seen just once; the ten biggest clones take up 4.8%. The rearrangement uses TRBV24-1 and TRBJ2-2; D is perhaps TRBD2 (5 bases). This TCR came from a human donor in a cohort sampled during active COVID-19. Sequences were obtained from peripheral blood. The CDR3 loop is CATSEFLGLGVDTGELFF. DNA of the CDR3: TGTGCCACCAGTGAATTCCTTGGACTGGGAGTTGACACCGGGGAGCTGTTTTTT.